This TCR beta chain came from a study of Ad26.COV2.S vaccination and SARS-CoV-2 variants. Turning to this clone: Its antigen is unidentified.

The method was immunoSEQ multiplex PCR; TCRdb's version includes in-frame clones alone and lacks a portion of them. The table lists 500,000 or so clones, roughly 89% of them singletons. Study-level points and caveats: Spike-specific TCR breadth was greater after Ad26.COV2.S than placebo.

Treatment reported: some 20 received Ad26.COV2.S at low or high dose, single or two shots; roughly five received placebo; per-sample allocation not given. At day 63 after the first vaccine or placebo injection, samples were drawn. The CDR3 totals 21 residues. CDR1 is MDHEN, CDR2 SYDVKM, per germline. Trimming cost V 5 bases and J 0 bases; bases outside gene matches: 17. The chain joins TRBV28 to TRBJ2-4, with TRBD2 identical over 12 bases. The sequencing used peripheral blood, collected in a trial of Ad26.COV2.S vaccine versus placebo. This clonotype originated in a person aged 18-65 years who received the Ad26.COV2.S COVID-19 vaccine or a placebo. CDR3 sequence (DNA): TGTGCCAGCAGTACACTTTTTAGACCGGGACTAGCGGGTTCAGCCAAAAACATTCAGTACTTC. Residues: CASSTLFRPGLAGSAKNIQYF.